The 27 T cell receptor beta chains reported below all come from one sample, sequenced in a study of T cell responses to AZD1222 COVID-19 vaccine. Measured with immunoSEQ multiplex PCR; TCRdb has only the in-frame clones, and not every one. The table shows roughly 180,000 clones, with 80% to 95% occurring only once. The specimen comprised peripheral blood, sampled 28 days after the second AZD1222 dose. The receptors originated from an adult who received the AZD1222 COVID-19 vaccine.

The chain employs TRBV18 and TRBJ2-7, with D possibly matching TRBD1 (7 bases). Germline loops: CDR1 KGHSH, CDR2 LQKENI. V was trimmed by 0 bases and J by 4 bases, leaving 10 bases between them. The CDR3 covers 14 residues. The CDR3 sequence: CASSPPAGGYEQYF. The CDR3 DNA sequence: TGTGCCAGCTCACCACCTGCAGGGGGGTACGAGCAGTACTTC.

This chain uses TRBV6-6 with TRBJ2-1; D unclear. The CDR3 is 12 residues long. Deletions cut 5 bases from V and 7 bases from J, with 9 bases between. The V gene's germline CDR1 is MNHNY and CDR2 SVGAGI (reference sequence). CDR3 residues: CASSGPGNEQFF. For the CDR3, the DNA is TGTGCCAGCAGTGGCCCCGGGAATGAGCAGTTCTTC.

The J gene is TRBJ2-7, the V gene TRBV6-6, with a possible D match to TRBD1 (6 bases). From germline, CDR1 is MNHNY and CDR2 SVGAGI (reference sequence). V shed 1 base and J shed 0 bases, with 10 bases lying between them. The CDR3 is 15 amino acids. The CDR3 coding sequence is TGTGCCAGCAGTTACTTCGAGGACAGCTCCTACGAGCAGTACTTC. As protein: CASSYFEDSSYEQYF.

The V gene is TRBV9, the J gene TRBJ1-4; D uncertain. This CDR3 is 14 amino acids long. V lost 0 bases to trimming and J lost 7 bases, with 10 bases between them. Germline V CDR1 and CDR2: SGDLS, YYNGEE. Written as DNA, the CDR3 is TGTGCCAGCAGCGTAGATCTAGGATCTGAAAAACTGTTTTTT. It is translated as CASSVDLGSEKLFF.

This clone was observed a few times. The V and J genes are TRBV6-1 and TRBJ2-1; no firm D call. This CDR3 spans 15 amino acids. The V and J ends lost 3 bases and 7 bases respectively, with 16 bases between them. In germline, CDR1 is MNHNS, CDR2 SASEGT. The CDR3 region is CASSDGVAGWNEQFF. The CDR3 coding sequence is TGTGCCAGCAGTGATGGGGTGGCAGGATGGAATGAGCAGTTCTTC.

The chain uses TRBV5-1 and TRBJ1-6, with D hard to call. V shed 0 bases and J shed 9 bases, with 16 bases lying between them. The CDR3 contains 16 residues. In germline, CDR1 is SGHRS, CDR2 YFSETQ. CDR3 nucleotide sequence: TGCGCCAGCAGCTTGGCTGGCTTGGCTTTTGGTTCACCCCTCCACTTT. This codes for CASSLAGLAFGSPLHF. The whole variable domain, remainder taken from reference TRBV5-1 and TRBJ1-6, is KAGVTQTPRYLIKTRGQQVTLSCSPISGHRSVSWYQQTPGQGLQFLFEYFSETQRNKGNFPGRFSGRQFSNSRSEMNVSTLELGDSALYLCASSLAGLAFGSPLHFGNGTRLTVT.

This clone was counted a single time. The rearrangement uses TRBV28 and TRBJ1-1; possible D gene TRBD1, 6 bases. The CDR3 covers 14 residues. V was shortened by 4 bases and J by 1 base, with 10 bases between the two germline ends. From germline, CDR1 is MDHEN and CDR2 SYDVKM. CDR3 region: CASSSGHPNTEAFF. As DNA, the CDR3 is TGTGCCAGCAGTTCGGGACATCCGAACACTGAAGCTTTCTTT.

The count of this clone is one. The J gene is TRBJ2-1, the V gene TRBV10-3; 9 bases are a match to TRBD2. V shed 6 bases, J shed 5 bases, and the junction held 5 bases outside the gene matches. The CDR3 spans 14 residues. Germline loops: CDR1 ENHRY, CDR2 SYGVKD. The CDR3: CAIRLAGDHNEQFF. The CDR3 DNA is TGTGCCATCAGGTTAGCGGGAGACCACAATGAGCAGTTCTTC.

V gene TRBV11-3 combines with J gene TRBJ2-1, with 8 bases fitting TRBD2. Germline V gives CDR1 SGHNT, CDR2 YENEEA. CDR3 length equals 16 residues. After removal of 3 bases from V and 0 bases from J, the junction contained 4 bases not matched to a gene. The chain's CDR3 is CASSLGSGVSYNEQFF. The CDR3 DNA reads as TGTGCCAGCAGCTTGGGTAGCGGGGTCTCCTACAATGAGCAGTTCTTC.

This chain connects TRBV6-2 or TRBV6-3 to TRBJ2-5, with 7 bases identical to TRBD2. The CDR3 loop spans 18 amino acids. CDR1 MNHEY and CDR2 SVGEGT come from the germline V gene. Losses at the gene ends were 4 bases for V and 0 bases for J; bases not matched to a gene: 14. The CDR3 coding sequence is TGTGCCAGCAGTTGGGTTCTTTTGCGGGGGTCTTACCAAGAGACCCAGTACTTC. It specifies CASSWVLLRGSYQETQYF.

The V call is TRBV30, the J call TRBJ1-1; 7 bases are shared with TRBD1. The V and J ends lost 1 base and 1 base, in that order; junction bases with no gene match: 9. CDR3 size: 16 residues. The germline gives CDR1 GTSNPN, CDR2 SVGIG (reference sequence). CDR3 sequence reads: CAWSAGDSSGNTEAFF. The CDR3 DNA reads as TGTGCCTGGAGTGCGGGGGACAGCTCAGGGAACACTGAAGCTTTCTTT. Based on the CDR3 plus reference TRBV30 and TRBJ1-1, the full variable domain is SQTIHQWPATLVQPVGSPLSLECTVEGTSNPNLYWYRQAAGRGLQLLFYSVGIGQISSEVPQNLSASRPQDRQFILSSKKLLLSDSGFYLCAWSAGDSSGNTEAFFGQGTRLTVV.

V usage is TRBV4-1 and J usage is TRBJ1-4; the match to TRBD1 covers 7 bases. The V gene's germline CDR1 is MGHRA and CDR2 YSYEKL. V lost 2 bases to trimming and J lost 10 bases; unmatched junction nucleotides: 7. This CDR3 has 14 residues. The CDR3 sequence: CASSQTGQQGKLFF. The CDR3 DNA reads TGCGCCAGCAGCCAAACGGGACAGCAAGGAAAACTGTTTTTT.

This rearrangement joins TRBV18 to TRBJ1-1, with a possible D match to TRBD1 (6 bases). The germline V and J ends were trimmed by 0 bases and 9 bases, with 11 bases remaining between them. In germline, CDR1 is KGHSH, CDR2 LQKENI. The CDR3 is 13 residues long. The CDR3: CASSPPDRSKAFF. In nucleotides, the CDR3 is TGTGCCAGCTCACCACCTGACAGGAGTAAAGCTTTCTTT.

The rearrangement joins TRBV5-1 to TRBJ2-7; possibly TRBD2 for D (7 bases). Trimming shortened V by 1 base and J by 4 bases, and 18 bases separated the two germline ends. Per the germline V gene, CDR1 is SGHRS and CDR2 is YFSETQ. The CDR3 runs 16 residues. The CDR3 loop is CASSLLGGEDIYEQYF. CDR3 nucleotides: TGCGCCAGCAGCTTGCTAGGGGGGGAAGACATTTACGAGCAGTACTTC. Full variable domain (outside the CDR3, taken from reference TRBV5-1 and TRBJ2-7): KAGVTQTPRYLIKTRGQQVTLSCSPISGHRSVSWYQQTPGQGLQFLFEYFSETQRNKGNFPGRFSGRQFSNSRSEMNVSTLELGDSALYLCASSLLGGEDIYEQYFGPGTRLTVT.

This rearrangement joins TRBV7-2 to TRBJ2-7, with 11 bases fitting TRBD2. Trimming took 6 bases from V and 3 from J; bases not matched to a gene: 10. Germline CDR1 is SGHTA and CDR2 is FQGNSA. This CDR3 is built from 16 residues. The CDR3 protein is CASRGTSSGRFYEQYF. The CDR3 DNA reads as TGTGCCAGCAGGGGGACCTCTAGCGGGAGGTTCTACGAGCAGTACTTC.

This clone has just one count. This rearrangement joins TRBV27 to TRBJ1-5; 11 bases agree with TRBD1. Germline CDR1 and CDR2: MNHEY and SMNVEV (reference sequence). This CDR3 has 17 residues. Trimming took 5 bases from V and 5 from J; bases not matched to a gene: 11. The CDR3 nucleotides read TGTGCCAGCAGTCCCGGACAGGGGGCTAGTCGCGATCAGCCCCAGCATTTT. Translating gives CASSPGQGASRDQPQHF.

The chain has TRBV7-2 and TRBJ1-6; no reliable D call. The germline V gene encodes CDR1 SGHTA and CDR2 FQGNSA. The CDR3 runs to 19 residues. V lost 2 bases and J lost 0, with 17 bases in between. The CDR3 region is CASSLLGPVRSSYNSPLHF. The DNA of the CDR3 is TGTGCCAGCAGCTTATTGGGCCCGGTCCGGAGCTCCTATAATTCACCCCTCCACTTT.

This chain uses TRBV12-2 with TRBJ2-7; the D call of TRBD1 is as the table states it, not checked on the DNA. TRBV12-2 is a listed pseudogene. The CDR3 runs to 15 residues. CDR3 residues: CASRLQGSPYNEQYF. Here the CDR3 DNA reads TGTGCAAGTCGCTTACAGGGGTCCCCGTACAACGAGCAGTACTTC.

This CDR3 is CASSPPTGGSDTEAFF. The CDR3 DNA reads as TGTGCCAGCTCACCACCGACAGGGGGCTCGGACACTGAAGCTTTCTTT. The rearrangement joins TRBV18 to TRBJ1-1; 10 bases align to TRBD1. V lost 0 bases and J lost 3; bases outside the gene matches: 4. The V gene's germline CDR1 is KGHSH and CDR2 LQKENI. This CDR3 is built from 16 residues.

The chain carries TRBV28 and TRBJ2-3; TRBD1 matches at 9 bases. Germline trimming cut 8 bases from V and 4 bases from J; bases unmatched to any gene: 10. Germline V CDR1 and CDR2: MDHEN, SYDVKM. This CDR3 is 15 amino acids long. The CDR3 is CASRGGQGWADTQYF. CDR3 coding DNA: TGTGCCAGCCGGGGCGGACAGGGGTGGGCAGATACGCAGTATTTT.

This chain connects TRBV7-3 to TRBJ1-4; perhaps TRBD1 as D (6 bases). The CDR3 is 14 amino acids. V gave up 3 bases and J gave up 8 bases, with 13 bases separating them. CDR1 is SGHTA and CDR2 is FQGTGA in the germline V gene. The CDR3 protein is CASSFGGVHEKLFF. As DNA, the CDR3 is TGTGCCAGCAGCTTTGGGGGCGTTCACGAAAAACTGTTTTTT.

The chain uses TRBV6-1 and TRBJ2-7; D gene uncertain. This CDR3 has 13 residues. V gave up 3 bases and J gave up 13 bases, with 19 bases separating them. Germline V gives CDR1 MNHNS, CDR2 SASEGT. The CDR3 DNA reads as TGTGCCAGCAGTGACGGACCAACTCGAGCAGTATACTTC. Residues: CASSDGPTRAVYF.

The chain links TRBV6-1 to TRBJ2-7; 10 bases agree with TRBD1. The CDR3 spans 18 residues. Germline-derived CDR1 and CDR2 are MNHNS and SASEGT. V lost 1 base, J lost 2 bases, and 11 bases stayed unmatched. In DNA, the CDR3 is TGTGCCAGCAGTGAAGATAAGTGGGGGACAGGGGTCACCTACGAGCAGTACTTC. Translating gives CASSEDKWGTGVTYEQYF.

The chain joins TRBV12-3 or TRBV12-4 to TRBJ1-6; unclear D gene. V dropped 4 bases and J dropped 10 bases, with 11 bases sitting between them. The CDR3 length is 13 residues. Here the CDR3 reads CASSWGTGSPLHF. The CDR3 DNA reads TGTGCCAGCAGTTGGGGTACGGGCTCACCCCTCCACTTT.

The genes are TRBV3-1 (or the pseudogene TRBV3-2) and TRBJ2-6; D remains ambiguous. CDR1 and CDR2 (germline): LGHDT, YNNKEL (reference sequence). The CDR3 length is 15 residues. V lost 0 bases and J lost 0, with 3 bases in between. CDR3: CASSQDFSGANVLTF. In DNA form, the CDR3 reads TGTGCCAGCAGCCAAGACTTCTCTGGGGCCAACGTCCTGACTTTC.

The CDR3 nucleotides read TGTGCCAGCAGCTCGACAGTTAACTATGGCTACACCTTC. This translates into CASSSTVNYGYTF. The chain combines TRBV5-4 with TRBJ1-2; D may be TRBD1 (5 bases). The CDR3 is 13 residues long. Germline-derived CDR1 and CDR2 are SGHNT and YYREEE (reference sequence). V lost 3 bases and J 1 base, leaving 7 bases between the germline ends.

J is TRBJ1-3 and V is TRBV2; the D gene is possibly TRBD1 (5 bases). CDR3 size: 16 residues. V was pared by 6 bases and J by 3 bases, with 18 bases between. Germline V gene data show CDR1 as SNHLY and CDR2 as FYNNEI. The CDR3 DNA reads TGTGCCAGCAGAGGTTTGAGGGGTCAATATGGAAACACCATATATTTT. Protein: CASRGLRGQYGNTIYF.